The 32 T cell receptor beta chains below were found in one sample sequenced in a study of blood T cell repertoires in COVID-19. Sequencing used immunoSEQ multiplex PCR; TCRdb keeps in-frame clones, though not all of them. The sample lists about 250,000 clones, 75% to 95% occurring once. The sample was PBMCs or T cells enriched from blood (not recorded which). These receptor sequences come from a young woman who had recovered from COVID-19.

The chain couples TRBV18 to TRBJ2-7; possibly TRBD2 for D (6 bases). Germline V gene data show CDR1 as KGHSH and CDR2 as LQKENI. The V gene lost 3 bases and the J gene lost 2 bases, with 17 bases spanning the gap. The CDR3 spans 16 residues. The CDR3 region has the DNA TGTGCCAGCTCACCCCTCGGGGGTACGGAAACCTACGAGCAGTACTTC. Protein: CASSPLGGTETYEQYF.

This rearrangement joins TRBV11-2 to TRBJ2-3, with a possible D match to TRBD2 (6 bases). The CDR3 contains 11 residues. Germline V lookup: CDR1 SGHAT, CDR2 FQNNGV. Between the trimmed V and J ends, which lost 4 bases and 15 bases, there was a span of 14 bases. CDR3 sequence reads: CASSSTRNIYF. The CDR3 nucleotides read TGTGCCAGCAGCTCGACTAGGAACATTTATTTT. The whole variable domain, remainder taken from reference TRBV11-2 and TRBJ2-3, is EAGVAQSPRYKIIEKRQSVAFWCNPISGHATLYWYQQILGQGPKLLIQFQNNGVVDDSQLPKDRFSAERLKGVDSTLKIQPAKLEDSAVYLCASSSTRNIYFGPGTRLTVL.

V and J are TRBV7-9 and TRBJ2-1; D is unclear. Looked up from germline, CDR1 is SEHNR and CDR2 is FQNEAQ (reference sequence). The CDR3 contains 17 residues. V lost 3 bases and J lost 1, with 16 bases in between. The CDR3, as DNA: TGTGCCAGCAGCTTGAGGATGGCGGCGACTTCCTACAATGAGCAGTTCTTC. The encoded protein is CASSLRMAATSYNEQFF.

The chain links TRBV11-1 to TRBJ2-5; possibly TRBD2 for D (5 bases). Per the germline V gene, CDR1 is SGHAT and CDR2 is FQDESV (reference sequence). V was trimmed by 3 bases and J by 3 bases, leaving 11 bases between them. There are 14 residues in the CDR3. CDR3 sequence (DNA): TGTGCCAGCAGCTTCCTAAGCGGTAAAGAGACCCAGTACTTC. Protein: CASSFLSGKETQYF.

The chain has TRBV7-2 and TRBJ1-2; 7 bases match TRBD1. This CDR3 is built from 16 residues. Germline lookup yields CDR1 SGHTA and CDR2 FQGNSA. Trimming took 5 bases from V and 10 from J; bases not matched to a gene: 19. The DNA for the CDR3 is TGTGCCAGCAGCCCACGGGACAGCAAGGGTTATTCAACCTACACCTTC. This codes for CASSPRDSKGYSTYTF.

The CDR3 region is CASRITGTGNQPQHF. DNA of the CDR3: TGTGCCAGCAGGATTACTGGGACAGGTAATCAGCCCCAGCATTTT. This chain links TRBV28 with TRBJ1-5; 8 nucleotides match TRBD1. Trimming removed 6 bases from V and 4 bases from J; junction bases left unmatched: 8. CDR3 size: 15 residues. Looked up from germline, CDR1 is MDHEN and CDR2 is SYDVKM.

The chain joins TRBV5-1 to TRBJ2-2; 8 bases fit TRBD2. The CDR3 covers 17 residues. Per germline, CDR1 SGHRS and CDR2 YFSETQ. Trimming took 6 bases from V and 0 from J; bases not matched to a gene: 10. This CDR3 is CASIGGGGNTNTGELFF. CDR3 nucleotide sequence: TGCGCCAGCATCGGCGGCGGGGGGAACACGAACACCGGGGAGCTGTTTTTT.

The CDR3 spells CASSLSAGAELSYNEQFF. The DNA of the CDR3 is TGTGCCAGCAGCTTATCCGCAGGGGCCGAATTATCCTACAATGAGCAGTTCTTC. The rearrangement joins TRBV7-2 to TRBJ2-1; TRBD1 might be the D (6 bases). The CDR3 has 18 amino acids. V lost 2 bases and J 1 base, leaving 18 bases between the germline ends. Germline V gene data show CDR1 as SGHTA and CDR2 as FQGNSA.

The chain joins TRBV11-2 to TRBJ2-5, with no clear D. The V and J ends lost 1 base and 5 bases respectively, with 8 bases between them. Germline lookup yields CDR1 SGHAT and CDR2 FQNNGV. There are 13 residues in the CDR3. The CDR3 region is CASSLVRRETQYF. DNA for the CDR3: TGTGCCAGCAGCTTAGTTCGGCGGGAGACCCAGTACTTC.

This chain connects TRBV12-5 to TRBJ2-2, with 11 positions matching TRBD1. Germline CDR1 is LGHNT and CDR2 is FRNRAP. The CDR3 totals 15 residues. Trimming cost V 6 bases and J 4 bases; bases outside gene matches: 4. CDR3 bases: TGTGCTAGTGGATTAGGGACAGGGGGCACCGGGGAGCTGTTTTTT. Protein sequence: CASGLGTGGTGELFF.

This chain joins TRBV10-3 and TRBJ2-5, with D perhaps TRBD1 (5 bases). The CDR3 length is 14 residues. The germline V gene encodes CDR1 ENHRY and CDR2 SYGVKD. Trimming shortened V by 5 bases and J by 2 bases, and 12 bases separated the two germline ends. The CDR3 DNA reads as TGTGCCATCAGTTCGGACAATTATCAAGAGACCCAGTACTTC. Translation gives CAISSDNYQETQYF.

V gene TRBV7-3 combines with J gene TRBJ2-1, with D maybe TRBD2 (5 bases). The CDR3 extends over 13 amino acids. Germline assignment: CDR1 SGHTA and CDR2 FQGTGA. Trimming stripped 5 bases from V and 8 bases from J, with 13 bases between. This CDR3 reads CASSRTSFDEQFF. CDR3 nucleotides: TGTGCCAGCAGCCGAACTAGTTTCGATGAGCAGTTCTTC. Full variable domain (outside the CDR3, taken from reference TRBV7-3 and TRBJ2-1): GAGVSQTPSNKVTEKGKYVELRCDPISGHTALYWYRQSLGQGPEFLIYFQGTGAADDSGLPNDRFFAVRPEGSVSTLKIQRTERGDSAVYLCASSRTSFDEQFFGPGTRLTVL.

The J gene is TRBJ2-2, the V gene TRBV18, with D perhaps TRBD1 (6 bases). V lost 3 bases and J 6 bases, leaving 11 bases between the germline ends. The CDR3 runs to 14 residues. The V gene's germline CDR1 is KGHSH and CDR2 LQKENI. CDR3 DNA sequence: TGTGCCAGCTCACCGACTACAGGGTCCGGGGAGCTGTTTTTT. It is translated as CASSPTTGSGELFF. Looking up the rest from reference TRBV18 and TRBJ2-2 gives the full variable domain: NAGVMQNPRHLVRRRGQEARLRCSPMKGHSHVYWYRQLPEEGLKFMVYLQKENIIDESGMPKERFSAEFPKEGPSILRIQQVVRGDSAAYFCASSPTTGSGELFFGEGSRLTVL.

This rearrangement joins TRBV3-1 (or the pseudogene TRBV3-2) to TRBJ2-2; unclear D gene. The CDR3 consists of 13 residues. V gave up 2 bases and J gave up 4 bases, with 5 bases separating them. Germline V gene lookup returns CDR1 LGHDT and CDR2 YNNKEL (reference sequence). As DNA, the CDR3 is TGTGCCAGCAGCCAATTATCCACCGGGGAGCTGTTTTTT. It encodes CASSQLSTGELFF.

In this sample, this clone turned up once. The rearrangement joins TRBV27 to TRBJ1-2; D remains ambiguous. CDR3 length equals 15 residues. The V end lost 2 bases, the J end lost 8 bases, and 18 bases lay between the germline ends. Germline CDR1 is MNHEY and CDR2 is SMNVEV (reference sequence). DNA for the CDR3: TGTGCCAGCAGTTTAGAGGCAAGGACTTATTTCGGCTACACCTTC. As protein: CASSLEARTYFGYTF.

V gene TRBV4-1 combines with J gene TRBJ1-2, with TRBD1 matching 7 bases. The CDR3 covers 15 residues. Germline V lookup: CDR1 MGHRA, CDR2 YSYEKL. V shed 1 base and J 2 bases; nucleotides not matched to a gene: 4. The CDR3 DNA follows: TGCGCCAGCAGCCAAGGGACAGGCCCCAACTATGGCTACACCTTC. Translation gives CASSQGTGPNYGYTF.

V is TRBV18 and J is TRBJ2-3; 10 bases map to TRBD2. CDR1 and CDR2 from the germline V gene are KGHSH and LQKENI. V was clipped by 3 bases and J by 5 bases; unmatched bases: 5. CDR3 size: 15 residues. CDR3 sequence (DNA): TGTGCCAGCTCACCGAGGATAGCGGGAGGAGATACGCAGTATTTT. Protein sequence: CASSPRIAGGDTQYF. The variable domain in full, completed from reference TRBV18 and TRBJ2-3, reads NAGVMQNPRHLVRRRGQEARLRCSPMKGHSHVYWYRQLPEEGLKFMVYLQKENIIDESGMPKERFSAEFPKEGPSILRIQQVVRGDSAAYFCASSPRIAGGDTQYFGPGTRLTVL.

The chain joins TRBV4-1 to TRBJ1-2, with 7 bases lining up with TRBD1. This CDR3 has 13 amino acids. In germline, CDR1 is MGHRA, CDR2 YSYEKL. After removal of 6 bases from V and 3 bases from J, the junction contained 4 bases not matched to a gene. CDR3 loop: CASSRQGDYGYTF. In DNA form, the CDR3 reads TGCGCCAGCAGTCGCCAGGGGGACTATGGCTACACCTTC.

The chain links TRBV27 to TRBJ2-1; maybe TRBD1 (5 bases). Per the germline V gene, CDR1 is MNHEY and CDR2 is SMNVEV (reference sequence). Trimming cost V 5 bases and J 0 bases, with 14 bases left between them. The CDR3 length is 16 residues. CDR3 nucleotides: TGTGCCAGCAGTCTTTTTGCCCAGGGCTCCTACAATGAGCAGTTCTTC. This translates into CASSLFAQGSYNEQFF.

Comment on this clone: Other DNA sequences within the sample encode an identical CDR3. The chain joins TRBV5-1 to TRBJ1-5; the match to TRBD1 covers 9 bases. V lost 0 bases to trimming and J lost 2 bases; unmatched junction nucleotides: 0. The CDR3 sequence is 15 residues long. The germline V gene has CDR1 SGHRS and CDR2 YFSETQ. CDR3 in amino acids: CASSLGTGGNQPQHF. In nucleotides, the CDR3 is TGCGCCAGCAGCTTGGGGACAGGGGGCAATCAGCCCCAGCATTTT.

The chain uses TRBV5-1 and TRBJ1-4; the D is unclear. V was shortened by 4 bases and J by 6 bases, with 13 bases between the two germline ends. Germline values: CDR1 SGHRS, CDR2 YFSETQ. CDR3 length equals 14 residues. In DNA form, the CDR3 reads TGCGCCAGCAGCCCGGGATCAACCTATGAAAAACTGTTTTTT. Its protein product is CASSPGSTYEKLFF. Full variable domain (remainder filled in from reference TRBV5-1 and TRBJ1-4): KAGVTQTPRYLIKTRGQQVTLSCSPISGHRSVSWYQQTPGQGLQFLFEYFSETQRNKGNFPGRFSGRQFSNSRSEMNVSTLELGDSALYLCASSPGSTYEKLFFGSGTQLSVL.

The chain uses TRBV28 and TRBJ2-1, with D possibly TRBD2 on 5 matching bases. The CDR3 loop spans 14 amino acids. V was trimmed by 3 bases and J by 4 bases, leaving 10 bases between them. The germline gives CDR1 MDHEN, CDR2 SYDVKM. The CDR3 region is CASSFSDSYNEQFF. Written as DNA, the CDR3 is TGTGCCAGCAGTTTCTCGGACTCTTACAATGAGCAGTTCTTC. Full variable domain (rest looked up from reference TRBV28 and TRBJ2-1): DVKVTQSSRYLVKRTGEKVFLECVQDMDHENMFWYRQDPGLGLRLIYFSYDVKMKEKGDIPEGYSVSREKKERFSLILESASTNQTSMYLCASSFSDSYNEQFFGPGTRLTVL.

V is TRBV9 and J is TRBJ2-3; 7 bases are a match to TRBD2. V shed 1 base, J shed 2 bases, and the junction held 7 bases outside the gene matches. The CDR3 runs to 16 residues. The V gene's germline CDR1 is SGDLS and CDR2 YYNGEE. The CDR3 protein is CASSVLTSRATDTQYF. The CDR3 bases are TGTGCCAGCAGCGTATTGACTAGCCGGGCCACAGATACGCAGTATTTT.

The chain has TRBV7-2 and TRBJ1-6; a weak D match, TRBD1 (6 bases). Germline V gene data show CDR1 as SGHTA and CDR2 as FQGNSA. V lost 5 bases and J lost 6, with 17 bases in between. CDR3 length: 16 amino acids. This CDR3 is CASSPTGQIPNSPLHF. The CDR3 bases are TGTGCCAGCAGCCCGACTGGACAGATACCTAATTCACCCCTCCACTTT.

The rearrangement uses TRBV27 and TRBJ2-7; 13 nucleotides match TRBD2. Trimming at V came to 3 bases and at J to 5 bases, leaving 4 bases not matched to a gene. The CDR3 has 15 residues. Germline V gene data show CDR1 as MNHEY and CDR2 as SMNVEV (reference sequence). CDR3 bases: TGTGCCAGCAGTTTCCCGGGACTAGCGGGAAACGAGCAGTACTTC. This encodes CASSFPGLAGNEQYF.

V gene TRBV7-9 combines with J gene TRBJ1-1, with TRBD1 matching over 9 bases. Looked up from germline, CDR1 is SEHNR and CDR2 is FQNEAQ (reference sequence). This CDR3 has 14 residues. The trim removed 6 bases at V and 3 bases at J, leaving 5 bases unmatched. The CDR3 nucleotides read TGTGCCAGCAGACCGAGACAGGGGGACACTGAAGCTTTCTTT. It encodes CASRPRQGDTEAFF.

This chain connects TRBV19 to TRBJ2-2, with 7 bases fitting TRBD1. The V and J ends lost 5 bases and 6 bases, in that order; junction bases with no gene match: 9. This CDR3 has 15 residues. CDR1 is LNHDA, CDR2 SQIVND, per germline (reference sequence). The CDR3 loop reads CASSFGQAEAGELFF. DNA for the CDR3: TGTGCCAGTAGTTTCGGACAGGCTGAGGCCGGGGAGCTGTTTTTT.

V usage is TRBV6-4 and J usage is TRBJ1-5; TRBD1 matches 7 bases. The CDR3 is 16 amino acids. Germline V lookup: CDR1 MRHNA, CDR2 SNTAGT. V dropped 9 bases and J dropped 0; count of bases not matched to a gene: 11. The CDR3: CARMLPAGGSNQPQHF. In DNA, the CDR3 is TGTGCCAGAATGCTTCCCGCAGGGGGTAGCAATCAGCCCCAGCATTTT.

The chain employs TRBV3-1 (or the pseudogene TRBV3-2) and TRBJ2-1, with 8 bases identical to TRBD1. CDR3 size: 18 residues. In germline, CDR1 is LGHDT, CDR2 YNNKEL (reference sequence). The J segment lost 3 bases and the V segment lost 6 bases, leaving 16 bases of the junction unmatched. The CDR3 protein is CASSPGARTGHFYNEQFF. CDR3 in DNA: TGTGCCAGCAGTCCTGGGGCCCGGACAGGGCACTTCTACAATGAGCAGTTCTTC.

This clone was seen only a few times. The V call is TRBV14, the J call TRBJ1-2; TRBD1 is a possible D gene (5 bases). The length of the CDR3 is 14 residues. Trimming removed 1 base at V and 5 bases at J, with 11 bases between. Germline V lookup: CDR1 SGHDN, CDR2 FVKESK. This chain's CDR3 is CASSQGPGLYGYTF. CDR3 sequence (DNA): TGTGCCAGCAGCCAAGGGCCAGGGTTATATGGCTACACCTTC.

The rearrangement uses TRBV7-6 and TRBJ2-7; TRBD1 might be the D (6 bases). CDR3 length equals 15 residues. The V and J ends lost 4 bases and 2 bases respectively, with 15 bases between them. Per germline, CDR1 SGHVS and CDR2 FNYEAQ. The DNA of the CDR3 is TGTGCCAGCAGCTCGCTACCTGGACAGACCTACGAGCAGTACTTC. This sequence encodes CASSSLPGQTYEQYF. Full variable domain (remainder filled in from reference TRBV7-6 and TRBJ2-7): GAGVSQSPRYKVTKRGQDVALRCDPISGHVSLYWYRQALGQGPEFLTYFNYEAQQDKSGLPNDRFSAERPEGSISTLTIQRTEQRDSAMYRCASSSLPGQTYEQYFGPGTRLTVT.

The V and J genes are TRBV6-5 and TRBJ2-2; D is possibly TRBD2 (6 bases). CDR1 and CDR2 (germline): MNHEY, SVGAGI. The ends were cut back, 6 bases at V and 5 bases at J, with 13 bases in the middle. This CDR3 region has 14 residues. The CDR3 is CASSPKGTTGELFF. The DNA of the CDR3 is TGTGCCAGCAGCCCAAAAGGGACTACCGGGGAGCTGTTTTTT.